This T cell receptor (beta chain) was sequenced in a study of T cell changes during pregnancy in multiple sclerosis. The CDR3 runs to 15 residues. The V gene's germline CDR1 is MNHEY and CDR2 SMNVEV (reference sequence). V lost 5 bases to trimming and J lost 2 bases; unmatched junction nucleotides: 5. Profiled with immunoSEQ multiplex PCR; TCRdb holds only in-frame clones, not every one. The repertoire consists of some 56,000 clones, with approximately 90% occurring once and the leading ten covering about 2.9%. The clonotype was recovered from a female donor in good health, enrolled as a control in a pregnancy study. The chain links TRBV27 to TRBJ2-2, with 7 bases lining up with TRBD1. The specimen comprised peripheral blood, sampled in the third trimester of pregnancy. The CDR3 spells CASSLDRVNTGELFF. In nucleotides, the CDR3 is TGTGCCAGCAGTCTTGACAGGGTCAACACCGGGGAGCTGTTTTTT.